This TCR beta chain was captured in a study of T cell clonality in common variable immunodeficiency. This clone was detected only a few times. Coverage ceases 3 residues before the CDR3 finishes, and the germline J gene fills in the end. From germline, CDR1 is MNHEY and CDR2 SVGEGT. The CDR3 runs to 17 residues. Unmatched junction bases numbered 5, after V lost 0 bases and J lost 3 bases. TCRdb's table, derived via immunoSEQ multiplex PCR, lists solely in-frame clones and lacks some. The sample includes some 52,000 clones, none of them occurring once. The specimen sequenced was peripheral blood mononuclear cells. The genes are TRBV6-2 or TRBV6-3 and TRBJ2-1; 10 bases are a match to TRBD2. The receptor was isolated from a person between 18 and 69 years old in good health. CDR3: CASSYSATSGYYNEQFF. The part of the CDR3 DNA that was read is TGTGCCAGCAGTTACTCGGCGACTAGCGGGTACTACAATGAG.